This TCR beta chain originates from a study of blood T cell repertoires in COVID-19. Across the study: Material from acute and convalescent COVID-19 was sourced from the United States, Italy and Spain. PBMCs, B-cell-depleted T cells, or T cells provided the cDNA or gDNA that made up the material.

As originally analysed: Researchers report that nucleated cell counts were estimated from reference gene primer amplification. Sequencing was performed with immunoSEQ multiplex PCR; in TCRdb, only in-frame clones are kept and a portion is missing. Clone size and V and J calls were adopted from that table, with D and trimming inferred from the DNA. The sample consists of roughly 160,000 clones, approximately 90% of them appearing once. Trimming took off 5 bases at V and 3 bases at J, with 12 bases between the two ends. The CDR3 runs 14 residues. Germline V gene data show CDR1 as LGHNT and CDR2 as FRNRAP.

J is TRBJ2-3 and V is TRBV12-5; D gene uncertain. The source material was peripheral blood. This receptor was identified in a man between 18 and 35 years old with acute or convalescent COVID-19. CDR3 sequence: CASGQKSRTDTQYF. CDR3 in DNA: TGTGCTAGTGGTCAAAAAAGCAGGACAGATACGCAGTATTTT.